These 18 T cell receptor beta chains were sequenced from one sample in a study of T-cell reconstitution after alpha-beta-depleted transplantation in children. Unique molecular identifiers were incorporated into the prepared TCRbeta library. Via MiXCR, TCRdb re-called the PCR reads, giving one row per CDR3 protein. The sample lists under 450,000 distinct CDR3 sequences, about a sixth occurring once. The sequencing here drew on PBMCs, mostly from graft donor cells, taken 360 days after TCRalphabeta/CD19-depleted stem cell transplant. The source of these receptors is a boy under three years old who had a stem cell transplant for Wiskott-Aldrich syndrome, so the T cells may come from the graft donor.

This clonotype was counted a few times. The chain has TRBV7-9 and TRBJ1-2; D is undetermined. The CDR3 extends over 13 amino acids. The V end was cut by 3 bases, the J end by 4 bases, with 9 bases between. Per germline, CDR1 SEHNR and CDR2 FQNEAQ (reference sequence). The CDR3 nucleotides read TGTGCCAGCAGCTTCACCGGCCTCTATGGCTACACCTTC. It encodes CASSFTGLYGYTF.

The chain joins TRBV4-3 to TRBJ2-3; 8 bases are a match to TRBD2. In germline, CDR1 is LGHNA, CDR2 YSLEER. The V gene end was trimmed by 3 bases and the J gene end by 4 bases; junction bases not matched to a gene: 3. This CDR3 is built from 14 residues. The CDR3 is CASSHREGSDTQYF. CDR3 in DNA: TGCGCCAGCAGCCATCGGGAGGGCTCAGATACGCAGTATTTT.

This clonotype occurred a few times. The V call is TRBV5-1, the J call TRBJ2-5, with 15 bases fitting TRBD2. Germline-derived CDR1 and CDR2 are SGHRS and YFSETQ. V lost 5 bases, J lost 1 base, and 3 bases stayed unmatched. The CDR3 contains 16 residues. For the CDR3, the DNA is TGCGCCAGCAGAAAGGGACTAGCGGGGGGCCAAGAGACCCAGTACTTC. Translation: CASRKGLAGGQETQYF.

This clonotype occurred a few times. CDR3 protein: CASSLRVAGYTGELFF. As DNA, the CDR3 is TGCGCCAGCAGCTTGCGGGTAGCGGGTTACACCGGGGAGCTGTTTTTT. The chain carries TRBV5-1 and TRBJ2-2; 7 nucleotides align to TRBD2. J gave up 3 bases and V 1 base, and 6 bases lay outside the gene matches. This CDR3 spans 16 amino acids. CDR1 SGHRS and CDR2 YFSETQ come from the germline V gene. The full variable domain, rest sourced from reference TRBV5-1 and TRBJ2-2, is KAGVTQTPRYLIKTRGQQVTLSCSPISGHRSVSWYQQTPGQGLQFLFEYFSETQRNKGNFPGRFSGRQFSNSRSEMNVSTLELGDSALYLCASSLRVAGYTGELFFGEGSRLTVL.

V gene TRBV12-3 or TRBV12-4 combines with J gene TRBJ1-4; D unresolved. The CDR3 has 14 residues. V lost 3 bases, J lost 12 bases, and 17 bases lay in between. CDR3 bases: TGTGCCAGCAGTTTGAGGACCCTCCCCCGGGAACTGTTTTTT. Its translation: CASSLRTLPRELFF.

The V and J genes are TRBV5-1 and TRBJ2-1; D unclear. Trimming took off 0 bases at V and 2 bases at J, with 12 bases between the two ends. The CDR3 covers 16 residues. CDR1 SGHRS and CDR2 YFSETQ come from the germline V gene. The CDR3 spells CASSLEGRFTYNEQFF. CDR3 nucleotide sequence: TGCGCCAGCAGCTTGGAAGGCCGATTTACCTACAATGAGCAGTTCTTC.

Turning to this clonotype: The junction and the germline gene differ at one end; a read error may be behind it. The CDR3 region has the DNA TGTGCCAGCAGTCCGCTGCGACTAGCGTCTTACAATGAGCAGTCCTTC. It translates to CASSPLRLASYNEQSF. The chain is built from TRBV12-3 or TRBV12-4 and TRBJ2-1, with 8 bases identical to TRBD2. The CDR3 consists of 16 residues.

The sample holds a few counts of this clonotype. The CDR3 region has the DNA TGTGCCAGCAGCTCGCCGGGACAGGGGGCTGGTCAGCCCCAGCATTTT. It translates to CASSSPGQGAGQPQHF. This chain connects TRBV5-6 to TRBJ1-5, with 12 bases aligning to TRBD1. V dropped 3 bases and J dropped 6; count of bases not matched to a gene: 7. Germline lookup yields CDR1 SGHDT and CDR2 YYEEEE. This CDR3 has 16 residues.

The gene calls are TRBV4-2 and TRBJ2-3, with D possibly being TRBD2 (6 bases). This CDR3 has 16 amino acids. Trimming took 6 bases from V and 0 from J, leaving 16 bases between them. Looked up from germline, CDR1 is LGHNA and CDR2 is YNFKEQ. The CDR3 nucleotides are TGTGCCAGCAGATCGGGCCGGGACTCTAGCACAGATACGCAGTATTTT. It translates to CASRSGRDSSTDTQYF.

This clonotype was seen ten or more times. The rearrangement links TRBV24-1 to TRBJ2-5; TRBD1 agrees at 10 bases. This CDR3 has 16 amino acids. Trimming at V came to 2 bases and at J to 5 bases, leaving 7 bases not matched to a gene. Germline values: CDR1 KGHDR, CDR2 SFDVKD. CDR3 nucleotides: TGTGCCACCAGTGATTGGAGGGACAGGGGTGAGGAGACCCAGTACTTC. It translates to CATSDWRDRGEETQYF.

The V call is TRBV7-9, the J call TRBJ2-5; D not resolved. Trimming removed 5 bases from V and 2 bases from J, with 9 bases in between. There are 13 residues in the CDR3. Germline lookup yields CDR1 SEHNR and CDR2 FQNEAQ (reference sequence). CDR3 coding DNA: TGTGCCAGCAGCACCGATATGCAAGAGACCCAGTACTTC. This codes for CASSTDMQETQYF.

The V and J genes are TRBV4-1 and TRBJ2-1, with a possible D match to TRBD2 (6 bases). The V and J ends lost 1 base and 4 bases respectively, with 14 bases between them. This CDR3 spans 16 amino acids. Germline CDR1 MGHRA, CDR2 YSYEKL. The CDR3: CASSQGLRDLYNEQFF. The DNA of the CDR3 is TGCGCCAGCAGCCAAGGTCTCCGGGACTTGTACAATGAGCAGTTCTTC.

The rearrangement links TRBV4-3 to TRBJ2-3; D not certain. Trimming took off 0 bases at V and 4 bases at J, with 8 bases between the two ends. Per germline, CDR1 LGHNA and CDR2 YSLEER. This CDR3 spans 14 amino acids. In DNA form, the CDR3 reads TGCGCCAGCAGCCAAGACAGAATGGCAGATACGCAGTATTTT. This encodes CASSQDRMADTQYF.

This chain connects TRBV5-1 to TRBJ2-1; 11 bases agree with TRBD2. V dropped 1 base and J dropped 4; count of bases not matched to a gene: 10. The germline V gene encodes CDR1 SGHRS and CDR2 YFSETQ. This CDR3 contains 18 residues. CDR3 coding DNA: TGCGCCAGCAGCTTGAGGGGGACTAGCGGTATTGGGTACAATGAGCAGTTCTTC. Translating gives CASSLRGTSGIGYNEQFF.

The chain recombines TRBV11-1 with TRBJ2-7; 8 bases are a match to TRBD1. Losses at the gene ends were 4 bases for V and 2 bases for J; bases not matched to a gene: 16. Germline-derived CDR1 and CDR2 are SGHAT and FQDESV (reference sequence). This CDR3 comprises 18 residues. The CDR3 nucleotides are TGTGCCAGCAGCTACATTAATCTACTAGGGACAGGCACCTACGAGCAGTACTTC. Residues: CASSYINLLGTGTYEQYF.

V gene TRBV25-1 combines with J gene TRBJ2-6, with D possibly matching TRBD1 (6 bases). The V gene lost 7 bases and the J gene lost 0 bases, with 16 bases spanning the gap. The CDR3 spans 17 residues. Germline assignment: CDR1 MGHDK and CDR2 SYGVNS. The CDR3 is CASMGRQALSGANVLTF. The DNA for the CDR3 is TGTGCCAGCATGGGGCGACAGGCCCTCTCTGGGGCCAACGTCCTGACTTTC.

The chain joins TRBV7-9 to TRBJ2-7; TRBD1 matches at 7 bases. The CDR3 has 15 amino acids. Losses at the gene ends were 1 base for V and 2 bases for J; bases not matched to a gene: 5. In germline, CDR1 is SEHNR, CDR2 FQNEAQ (reference sequence). The CDR3 spells CASSLGDSIAYEQYF. In DNA, the CDR3 is TGTGCCAGCAGCTTAGGGGACAGCATAGCCTACGAGCAGTACTTC.

This clonotype was recorded many times. This chain links TRBV7-9 with TRBJ1-2; D not resolved. Germline V gene sequence: CDR1 SEHNR, CDR2 FQNEAQ (reference sequence). The CDR3 length is 14 residues. V lost 0 bases and J lost 5, with 10 bases in between. CDR3 in DNA: TGTGCCAGCAGCTTAGCTATCCAGTCATATGGCTACACCTTC. Translated: CASSLAIQSYGYTF. The whole variable domain, filled in from reference TRBV7-9 and TRBJ1-2, reads DTGVSQNPRHKITKRGQNVTFRCDPISEHNRLYWYRQTLGQGPEFLTYFQNEAQLEKSRLLSDRFSAERPKGSFSTLEIQRTEQGDSAMYLCASSLAIQSYGYTFGSGTRLTVV.